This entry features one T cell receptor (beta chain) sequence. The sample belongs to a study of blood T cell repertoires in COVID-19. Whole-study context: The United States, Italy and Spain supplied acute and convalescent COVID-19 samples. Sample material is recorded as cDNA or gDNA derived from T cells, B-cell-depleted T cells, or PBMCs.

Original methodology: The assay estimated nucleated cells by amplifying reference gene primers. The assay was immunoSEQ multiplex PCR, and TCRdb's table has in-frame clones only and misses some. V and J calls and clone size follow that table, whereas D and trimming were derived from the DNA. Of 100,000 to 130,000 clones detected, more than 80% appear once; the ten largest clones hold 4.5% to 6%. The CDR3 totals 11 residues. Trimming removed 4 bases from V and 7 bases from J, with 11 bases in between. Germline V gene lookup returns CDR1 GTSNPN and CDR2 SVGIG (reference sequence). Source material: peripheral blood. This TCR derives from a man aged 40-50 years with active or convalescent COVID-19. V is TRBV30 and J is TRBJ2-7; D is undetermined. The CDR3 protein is CAWTTGLEQYF. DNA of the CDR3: TGTGCCTGGACGACGGGTTTGGAGCAGTACTTC.